A single sample is the source of the 15 T cell receptor beta chains below, sequenced in a study of OX40 agonist ivuxolimab in advanced cancers. Sequenced by immunoSEQ multiplex PCR; TCRdb stores in-frame clones only, minus some. Among around 56,000 clones, nearly 90% were seen once, and the ten largest hold 11%. The material sequenced was CD4+ or CD8+ T cells sorted from blood, taken in a trial of the OX40 agonist ivuxolimab. These receptors were taken from an adult with an advanced solid tumor such as melanoma, head and neck, liver or kidney cancer.

DNA of the CDR3: TGTGCCAGCAGCTTAGGGCAGGCTAACTATGGCTACACCTTC. As protein: CASSLGQANYGYTF. This sequence joins TRBV7-9 and TRBJ1-2; D gene ambiguous. The CDR3 spans 14 residues. V was pared by 1 base and J by 0 bases, with 6 bases between. Germline V gene sequence: CDR1 SEHNR, CDR2 FQNEAQ (reference sequence).

The chain is built from TRBV7-9 and TRBJ2-5; D is unclear. Germline V gene lookup returns CDR1 SEHNR and CDR2 FQNEAQ (reference sequence). The CDR3 extends over 12 amino acids. V lost 5 bases and J 13 bases, leaving 17 bases between the germline ends. Written as DNA, the CDR3 is TGTGCCAGCAGCAATATTAGGTCTGAGGTGTACTTC. Protein sequence: CASSNIRSEVYF.

The rearrangement links TRBV7-9 to TRBJ1-3, with 7 bases lining up with TRBD1. Germline lookup yields CDR1 SEHNR and CDR2 FQNEAQ (reference sequence). This CDR3 has 18 amino acids. Losses at the gene ends were 5 bases for V and 0 bases for J; bases not matched to a gene: 13. The CDR3 region is CASSAGERTGPSGNTIYF. The CDR3 DNA is TGTGCCAGCAGCGCCGGAGAAAGGACAGGTCCCTCTGGAAACACCATATATTTT.

The chain employs TRBV28 and TRBJ1-5; tentatively, D is TRBD1 (6 bases). Germline V gene data show CDR1 as MDHEN and CDR2 as SYDVKM. V was pared by 2 bases and J by 7 bases, with 12 bases between. The CDR3 is 14 residues long. Here the CDR3 DNA reads TGTGCCAGCAGTTTAACGACAGGCGCCCAGCCCCAGCATTTT. Amino acid sequence: CASSLTTGAQPQHF.

The chain recombines TRBV5-1 with TRBJ2-1; 8 bases match TRBD2. This CDR3 is built from 14 residues. Germline lookup yields CDR1 SGHRS and CDR2 YFSETQ. V trimming: 4 bases; J trimming: 5 bases; junction bases outside the gene matches: 5. The CDR3 DNA follows: TGCGCCAGCAGCCCCGGGACTAGTAACAATGAGCAGTTCTTC. This sequence encodes CASSPGTSNNEQFF. The full variable domain, rest sourced from reference TRBV5-1 and TRBJ2-1, is KAGVTQTPRYLIKTRGQQVTLSCSPISGHRSVSWYQQTPGQGLQFLFEYFSETQRNKGNFPGRFSGRQFSNSRSEMNVSTLELGDSALYLCASSPGTSNNEQFFGPGTRLTVL.

V and J are TRBV7-6 and TRBJ1-2, with 8 bases matching TRBD1. This CDR3 has 15 residues. Germline lookup yields CDR1 SGHVS and CDR2 FNYEAQ. V dropped 5 bases and J dropped 7; count of bases not matched to a gene: 12. DNA for the CDR3: TGTGCCAGCAGCGCGATTCTACAGGGGGAGTTTGGCTACACCTTC. This translates into CASSAILQGEFGYTF.

V gene TRBV19 combines with J gene TRBJ2-7; TRBD1 agrees at 10 bases. The CDR3 is made up of 14 amino acids. Germline lookup yields CDR1 LNHDA and CDR2 SQIVND (reference sequence). V shed 9 bases and J 3 bases; nucleotides not matched to a gene: 8. The CDR3 region is CASAWGQGIYEQYF. In DNA, the CDR3 is TGTGCCAGCGCGTGGGGACAGGGGATCTACGAGCAGTACTTC.

This clone was detected only a few times. CDR3: CASRAFSGTYEQYV. The CDR3 bases are TGTGCCAGCAGGGCATTCAGCGGGACCTACGAGCAGTACGTC. The chain is built from TRBV28 and TRBJ2-7; 7 bases map to TRBD2. Trimming removed 6 bases from V and 2 bases from J; junction bases left unmatched: 7. Germline V gene data show CDR1 as MDHEN and CDR2 as SYDVKM. The CDR3 consists of 14 residues.

The CDR3 bases are TGCGCCAGCAGCCAAGATGCCAGGGATGGAGATACGCAGTATTTT. Translating gives CASSQDARDGDTQYF. The chain recombines TRBV4-3 with TRBJ2-3; possible D gene TRBD1, 5 bases. Germline V gives CDR1 LGHNA, CDR2 YSLEER. The CDR3 totals 15 residues. With 0 bases removed from V and 5 bases from J, the gap between germline ends came to 12 bases.

The chain joins TRBV5-4 to TRBJ2-7; the match to TRBD1 covers 12 bases. Germline CDR1 reads SGHNT; CDR2 reads YYREEE (reference sequence). V gave up 5 bases and J gave up 4 bases; unmatched junction bases: 7. The CDR3 covers 15 residues. This CDR3 reads CASRARDRGPYEQYF. CDR3 DNA sequence: TGTGCCAGCAGGGCCCGGGACAGGGGGCCGTACGAGCAGTACTTC.

The chain has TRBV6-6 and TRBJ1-1, with 7 bases aligning to TRBD1. The CDR3 sequence is 14 residues long. The V gene end was trimmed by 7 bases and the J gene end by 4 bases; junction bases not matched to a gene: 9. In germline, CDR1 is MNHNY, CDR2 SVGAGI (reference sequence). In nucleotides, the CDR3 is TGTGCCAGCACAAGAGGGGGCGCTGGCACTGAAGCTTTCTTT. Encoded protein: CASTRGGAGTEAFF.

V usage is TRBV27 and J usage is TRBJ2-7; 12 positions agree with TRBD2. V dropped 3 bases and J dropped 3; count of bases not matched to a gene: 6. The CDR3 has 16 amino acids. Germline CDR1 is MNHEY and CDR2 is SMNVEV (reference sequence). The CDR3 coding sequence is TGTGCCAGCAGTTTGTCAGGACTAGCGGGGATCTACGAGCAGTACTTC. The encoded protein is CASSLSGLAGIYEQYF.

V is TRBV7-6 and J is TRBJ1-1; 8 bases match TRBD1. Germline V gene lookup returns CDR1 SGHVS and CDR2 FNYEAQ. This CDR3 spans 15 amino acids. V shed 2 bases, J shed 5 bases, and the junction held 7 bases outside the gene matches. CDR3 sequence (DNA): TGTGCCAGCAGCTTAAATCAGGGGGCACGTACTGAAGCTTTCTTT. This encodes CASSLNQGARTEAFF.

The gene calls are TRBV10-3 and TRBJ2-2, with D unresolved. The CDR3 spans 16 residues. The germline CDR1 and CDR2 sequences are ENHRY and SYGVKD. Trimming pared 0 bases from V and 6 bases from J, leaving 14 bases between. The CDR3 nucleotides read TGTGCCATCAGTGAGTCTCCGGAGAATCATGCCGGGGAGCTGTTTTTT. Protein product: CAISESPENHAGELFF.

The chain joins TRBV15 to TRBJ1-5, with 7 bases aligning to TRBD1. Germline V CDR1 and CDR2: LNHNV, YYDKDF (reference sequence). There are 14 residues in the CDR3. Trimming cost V 6 bases and J 4 bases; bases outside gene matches: 6. The CDR3 coding sequence is TGTGCCACCAGGCCCCCGGGACAGAATCAGCCCCAGCATTTT. Translation gives CATRPPGQNQPQHF.